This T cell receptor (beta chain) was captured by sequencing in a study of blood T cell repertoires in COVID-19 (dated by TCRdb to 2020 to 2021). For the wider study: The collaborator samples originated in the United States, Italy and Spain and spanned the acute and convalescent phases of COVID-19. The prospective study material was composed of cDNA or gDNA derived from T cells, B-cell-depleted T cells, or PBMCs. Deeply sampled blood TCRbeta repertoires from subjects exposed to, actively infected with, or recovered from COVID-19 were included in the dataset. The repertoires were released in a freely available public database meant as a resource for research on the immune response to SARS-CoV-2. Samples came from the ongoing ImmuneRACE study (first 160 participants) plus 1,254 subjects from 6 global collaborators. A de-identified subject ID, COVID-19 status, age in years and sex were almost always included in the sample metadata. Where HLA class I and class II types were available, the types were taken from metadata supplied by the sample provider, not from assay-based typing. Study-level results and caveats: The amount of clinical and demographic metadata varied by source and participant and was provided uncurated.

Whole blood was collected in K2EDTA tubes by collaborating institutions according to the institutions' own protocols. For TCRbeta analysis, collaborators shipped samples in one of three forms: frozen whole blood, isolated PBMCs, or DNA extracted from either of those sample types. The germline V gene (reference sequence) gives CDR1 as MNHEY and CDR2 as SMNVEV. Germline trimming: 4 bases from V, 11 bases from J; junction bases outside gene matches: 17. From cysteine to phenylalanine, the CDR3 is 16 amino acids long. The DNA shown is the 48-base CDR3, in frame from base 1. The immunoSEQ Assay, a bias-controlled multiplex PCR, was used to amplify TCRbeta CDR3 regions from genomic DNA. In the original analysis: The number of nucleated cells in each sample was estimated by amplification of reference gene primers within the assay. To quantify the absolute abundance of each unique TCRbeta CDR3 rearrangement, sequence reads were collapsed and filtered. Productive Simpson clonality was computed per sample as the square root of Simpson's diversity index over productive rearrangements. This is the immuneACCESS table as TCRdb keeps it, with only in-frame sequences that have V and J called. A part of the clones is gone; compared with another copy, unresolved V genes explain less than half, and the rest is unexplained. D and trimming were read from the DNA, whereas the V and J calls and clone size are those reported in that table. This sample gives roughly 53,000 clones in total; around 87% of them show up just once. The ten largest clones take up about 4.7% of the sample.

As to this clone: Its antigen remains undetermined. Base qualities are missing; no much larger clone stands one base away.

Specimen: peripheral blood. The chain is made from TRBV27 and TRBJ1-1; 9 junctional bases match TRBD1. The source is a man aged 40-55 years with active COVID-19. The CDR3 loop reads CASSSPTGGANPGAFF. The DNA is TGTGCCAGCAGTTCGCCCACAGGGGGCGCCAATCCTGGGGCTTTCTTT.